This entry is about one TCR beta chain. These data belong to a study of technical replicates of blood from a few donors. Sequenced by immunoSEQ multiplex PCR; TCRdb stores in-frame clones only, minus some. The repertoire has tens of thousands of clones, roughly 98% of them found once; the top ten carry over 0.15%. This clonotype was obtained from a human donor in good health. Material: T cells isolated from PBMCs.

The CDR3 loop reads CASSYFRGSTDTQYF. The CDR3 DNA reads as TGTGCCAGCAGTTACTTCAGGGGCAGCACAGATACGCAGTATTTT. The rearrangement joins TRBV6-5 to TRBJ2-3; tentative D call: TRBD1 (6 bases). V was trimmed by 1 base and J by 0 bases, leaving 8 bases between them. CDR1 and CDR2 (germline): MNHEY, SVGAGI. The CDR3 runs 15 residues.